Each of the 10 T cell receptor beta chains below was sequenced from the same sample in a study of lymphopenia after photon versus proton radiotherapy. Data came from immunoSEQ multiplex PCR; TCRdb stores just in-frame clones and leaves some out. The sample lists approximately 160,000 clones, around 85% occurring once. The material was peripheral blood, obtained from a patient treated with photon-based radiotherapy. Every receptor here comes from a man in his fifties or sixties with gastric cancer.

This clone came up a few times. CDR3 sequence (DNA): TGTGCCAGCAGTGCCCTCGAGGGGGACAATCAGCCCCAGCATTTT. Its protein product is CASSALEGDNQPQHF. V is TRBV2 and J is TRBJ1-5; D possibly corresponds to TRBD1 (6 bases). Germline V lookup: CDR1 SNHLY, CDR2 FYNNEI. This CDR3 is built from 15 residues. V dropped 4 bases and J dropped 3 bases, with 13 bases sitting between them.

The chain links TRBV27 to TRBJ2-7; 7 bases map to TRBD1. Germline CDR1 reads MNHEY; CDR2 reads SMNVEV (reference sequence). With 5 bases clipped from V and 2 bases from J, the junction kept 6 bases outside the gene matches. The CDR3 has 14 amino acids. CDR3 protein: CASSRYRGPYEQYF. The CDR3 DNA reads TGTGCCAGCAGTCGTTACAGGGGACCCTACGAGCAGTACTTC.

This chain links TRBV6-1 with TRBJ2-5, with TRBD2 as a possible D gene (6 bases). The CDR3 length is 13 residues. The V end lost 5 bases, the J end lost 2 bases, and 9 bases lay between the germline ends. Germline assignment: CDR1 MNHNS and CDR2 SASEGT. CDR3 protein: CASSQDYQETQYF. Written as DNA, the CDR3 is TGTGCCAGCAGTCAGGACTATCAAGAGACCCAGTACTTC.

The gene calls are TRBV5-6 and TRBJ2-7; 12 bases fit TRBD2. CDR3 length: 15 residues. V was clipped by 6 bases and J by 1 base; unmatched bases: 5. Germline CDR1 reads SGHDT; CDR2 reads YYEEEE. CDR3 residues: CASTQTSGSSYEQYF. CDR3 DNA sequence: TGTGCCAGCACCCAGACTAGCGGGAGTTCCTACGAGCAGTACTTC. Combining the CDR3 with reference TRBV5-6 and TRBJ2-7 gives the whole variable domain DAGVTQSPTHLIKTRGQQVTLRCSPKSGHDTVSWYQQALGQGPQFIFQYYEEEERQRGNFPDRFSGHQFPNYSSELNVNALLLGDSALYLCASTQTSGSSYEQYFGPGTRLTVT.

V gene TRBV9 combines with J gene TRBJ2-7; tentative D call: TRBD2 (6 bases). The V and J ends lost 0 bases and 8 bases respectively, with 15 bases between them. CDR3 length: 14 residues. Germline V gene lookup returns CDR1 SGDLS and CDR2 YYNGEE. This CDR3 is CASSVGPGRYQQYF. CDR3 nucleotide sequence: TGTGCCAGCAGCGTAGGCCCCGGGAGATATCAGCAGTACTTC.

The chain couples TRBV7-9 to TRBJ2-1, with a possible D match to TRBD2 (6 bases). V dropped 8 bases and J dropped 6 bases, with 11 bases sitting between them. This CDR3 is 12 amino acids long. Germline V lookup: CDR1 SEHNR, CDR2 FQNEAQ (reference sequence). The CDR3 sequence is CASDTSFNEQFF. In DNA, the CDR3 is TGTGCCAGCGACACTAGCTTCAATGAGCAGTTCTTC. Full variable domain (rest looked up from reference TRBV7-9 and TRBJ2-1): DTGVSQNPRHKITKRGQNVTFRCDPISEHNRLYWYRQTLGQGPEFLTYFQNEAQLEKSRLLSDRFSAERPKGSFSTLEIQRTEQGDSAMYLCASDTSFNEQFFGPGTRLTVL.

The chain joins TRBV28 to TRBJ1-4; a weak D match, TRBD1 (5 bases). This CDR3 contains 14 residues. Germline loops: CDR1 MDHEN, CDR2 SYDVKM. The V gene lost 4 bases and the J gene lost 10 bases, with 16 bases spanning the gap. This CDR3 reads CASSSRTPKGKLFF. The CDR3 DNA sequence: TGTGCCAGCAGTTCCCGGACACCTAAGGGAAAACTGTTTTTT.

CDR3 sequence (DNA): TGTGCCAGCAGCTTGGGGGGACAGGGAAGGTTATCCACCGGGGAGCTGTTTTTT. Translation gives CASSLGGQGRLSTGELFF. J is TRBJ2-2 and V is TRBV5-4; 9 bases line up with TRBD1. Per germline, CDR1 SGHNT and CDR2 YYREEE (reference sequence). The V segment lost 0 bases and the J segment 4 bases; nucleotides outside the gene matches: 10. There are 18 residues in the CDR3.

This rearrangement joins TRBV18 to TRBJ2-3; a possible D gene is TRBD2 (6 bases). Germline V gene lookup returns CDR1 KGHSH and CDR2 LQKENI. The CDR3 spans 12 residues. V was pared by 5 bases and J by 8 bases, with 11 bases between. CDR3 DNA sequence: TGTGCCAGCTCAGGAGGGGATCCTACGCAGTATTTT. Encoded protein: CASSGGDPTQYF.

DNA of the CDR3: TGTGCCAGCAGCTTAGTGGGAGCGGGAGATGGCGAGACCCAGTACTTC. Its translation is CASSLVGAGDGETQYF. J is TRBJ2-5 and V is TRBV7-8, with 8 bases lining up with TRBD2. CDR3 length: 16 residues. The junction had 9 bases not matched to a gene; V was cut back by 1 base and J by 5 bases. CDR1 is SGHVS and CDR2 is FQNEAQ in the germline V gene.